This TCR beta chain stems from a study of T cell repertoires in cytomegalovirus infection. Whole-study context: Public TCR beta signatures marked donors with CMV infection and the matching HLA.

Points from the study as a whole: In two of eight donors, the top clonotype was HLA-C-restricted CMV-specific. People with CMV and the relevant HLA were identified by cumulative public TCR beta family frequency.

TCRdb passed the reads through MiXCR, listing each CDR3 protein once. The repertoire holds 300,000 to 450,000 distinct CDR3 sequences, about a sixth seen once, with less than 9.5% in the top ten. The CDR3 covers 14 residues. The V gene's germline CDR1 is MNHNS and CDR2 SASEGT. V was clipped by 5 bases and J by 11 bases, with 16 bases between them. Notes on this clonotype: Its specificity is unknown.

The V gene is TRBV6-1, the J gene TRBJ1-6; the D gene is possibly TRBD1 (6 bases). The receptor comes from a human donor in good health (CMV status not recorded). Some clones in this sample may be carry-over from other donors' samples. The sample was PBMCs. The CDR3 sequence: CASSSDQAGAPLHF. The CDR3, as DNA: TGTGCCAGCAGTTCGGACCAGGCAGGGGCACCCCTCCACTTT.